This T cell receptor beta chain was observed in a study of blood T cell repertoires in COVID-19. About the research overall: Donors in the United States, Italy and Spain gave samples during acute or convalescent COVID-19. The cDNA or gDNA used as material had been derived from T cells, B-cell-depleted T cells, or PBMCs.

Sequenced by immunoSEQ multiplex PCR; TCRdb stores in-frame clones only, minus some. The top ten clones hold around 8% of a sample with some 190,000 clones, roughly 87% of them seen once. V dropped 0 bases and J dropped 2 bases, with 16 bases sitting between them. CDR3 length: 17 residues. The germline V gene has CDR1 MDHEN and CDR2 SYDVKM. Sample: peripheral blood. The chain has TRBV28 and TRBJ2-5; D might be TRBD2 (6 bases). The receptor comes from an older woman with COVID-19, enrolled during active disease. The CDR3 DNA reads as TGTGCCAGCAGTTTATGGGCACCGGGGGAGGCACAAGAGACCCAGTACTTC. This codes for CASSLWAPGEAQETQYF.